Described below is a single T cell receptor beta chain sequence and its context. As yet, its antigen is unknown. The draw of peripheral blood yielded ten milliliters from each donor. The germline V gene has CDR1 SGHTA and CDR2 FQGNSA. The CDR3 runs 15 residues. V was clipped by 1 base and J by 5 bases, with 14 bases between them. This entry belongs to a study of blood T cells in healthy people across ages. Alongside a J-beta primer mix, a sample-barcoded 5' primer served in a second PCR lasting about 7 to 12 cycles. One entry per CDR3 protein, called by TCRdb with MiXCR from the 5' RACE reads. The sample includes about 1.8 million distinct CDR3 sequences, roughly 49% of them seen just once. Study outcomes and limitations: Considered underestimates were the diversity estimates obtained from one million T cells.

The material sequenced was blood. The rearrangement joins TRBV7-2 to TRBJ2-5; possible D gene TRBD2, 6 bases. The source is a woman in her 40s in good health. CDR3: CASSLGRGQRETQYF. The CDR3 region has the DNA TGTGCCAGCAGCTTAGGGCGGGGTCAGCGGGAGACCCAGTACTTC.